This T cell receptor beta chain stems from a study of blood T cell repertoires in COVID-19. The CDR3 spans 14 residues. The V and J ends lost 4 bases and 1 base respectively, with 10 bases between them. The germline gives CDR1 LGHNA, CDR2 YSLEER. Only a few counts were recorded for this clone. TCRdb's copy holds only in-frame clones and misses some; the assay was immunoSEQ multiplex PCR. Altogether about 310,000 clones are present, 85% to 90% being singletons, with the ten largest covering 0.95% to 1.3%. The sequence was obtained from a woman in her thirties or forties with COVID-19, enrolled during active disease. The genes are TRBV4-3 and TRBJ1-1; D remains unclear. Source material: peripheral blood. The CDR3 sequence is CASSPRRGNTEAFF. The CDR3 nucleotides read TGCGCCAGCAGCCCACGGCGGGGGAACACTGAAGCTTTCTTT.